This TCR beta chain derives from a study of CXCR3-negative and CXCR3-positive naive CD8 T cells. Germline V lookup: CDR1 SGDLS, CDR2 YYNGEE. The CDR3 is 12 amino acids. The TRB libraries of cDNA were built by UMI-labeled 5' RACE. One entry per CDR3 protein, without DNA, is what TCRdb gives after re-calling the 5' RACE reads. Its clone listing holds over 35,000 distinct CDR3 sequences. The receptor was derived from a human donor in good health. Some clones in this sample may be carry-over from other donors' samples. V and J are TRBV9 and TRBJ2-7. Sample: naive CXCR3- CD8+ T cells from blood. Subset defined: CD45RO-CCR7+CD27+CD95- naive CD8+ T cells lacking CXCR3 (TNR3-). CDR3 sequence: CASSVALGEQYF.